The 30 T cell receptor beta chains below come from one sample, sequenced in a study of T cell repertoires in cytomegalovirus infection. TCRdb used MiXCR to reprocess the reads, holding one entry per CDR3 protein. The data contain 450,000 to 600,000 distinct CDR3 sequences, roughly 46% of them singletons. The antigens these receptors bind are not known. This specimen was cultured PBMCs, taken from culture after CMV antigen stimulation. The source of these receptors is a human donor in good health (CMV status not recorded). Some clones in this sample may be carry-over from other donors' samples.

J is TRBJ2-7 and V is TRBV7-2; D gene uncertain. The germline gives CDR1 SGHTA, CDR2 FQGNSA. The CDR3 runs to 12 residues. V gave up 0 bases and J gave up 5 bases, with 5 bases separating them. CDR3 bases: TGTGCCAGCAGCTTAGCGTTTGACGAGCAGTACTTC. Translation: CASSLAFDEQYF.

This clonotype has more than one count but fewer than ten. The chain carries TRBV7-9 and TRBJ1-2, with D possibly TRBD1 on 5 matching bases. Trimming took off 0 bases at V and 8 bases at J, with 10 bases between the two ends. This CDR3 is 13 amino acids long. CDR1 SEHNR and CDR2 FQNEAQ come from the germline V gene (reference sequence). The CDR3 bases are TGTGCCAGCAGCTTAGCGACAGATCCCGGCTACACCTTC. Translated: CASSLATDPGYTF.

This clonotype has just a few counts. The J gene is TRBJ2-5, the V gene TRBV7-2; 11 nucleotides align to TRBD2. Trimming removed 5 bases from V and 3 bases from J; junction bases left unmatched: 11. Germline CDR1 is SGHTA and CDR2 is FQGNSA. This CDR3 has 17 amino acids. The CDR3 protein is CASSHGTSGPGEETQYF. The CDR3 DNA reads as TGTGCCAGCAGCCACGGGACTAGCGGCCCCGGGGAAGAGACCCAGTACTTC.

CDR3 amino acids: CSARDKDRVIGETQYF. The CDR3 DNA reads as TGCAGTGCTAGAGATAAAGACAGGGTAATTGGAGAGACCCAGTACTTC. J is TRBJ2-5 and V is TRBV20-1, with 7 bases fitting TRBD1. Germline V gene data show CDR1 as DFQATT and CDR2 as SNEGSKA (reference sequence). Trimming cost V 0 bases and J 4 bases; bases outside gene matches: 11. This CDR3 region has 16 residues.

This clonotype was found a few times. CDR3 protein: CASSLSRAVTDTQYF. CDR3 DNA sequence: TGTGCCAGCAGCTTATCCAGGGCGGTCACAGATACGCAGTATTTT. The chain combines TRBV7-2 with TRBJ2-3; maybe TRBD1 (5 bases). Trimming pared 2 bases from V and 2 bases from J, leaving 11 bases between. CDR1 SGHTA and CDR2 FQGNSA come from the germline V gene. The CDR3 is 15 amino acids. The full variable domain, rest sourced from reference TRBV7-2 and TRBJ2-3, is GAGVSQSPSNKVTEKGKDVELRCDPISGHTALYWYRQSLGQGLEFLIYFQGNSAPDKSGLPSDRFSAERTGGSVSTLTIQRTQQEDSAVYLCASSLSRAVTDTQYFGPGTRLTVL.

The table lists this clonotype with a few counts. The chain links TRBV6-5 to TRBJ2-3, with TRBD2 matching 14 bases. This CDR3 region has 15 residues. Trimming removed 6 bases from V and 6 bases from J; junction bases left unmatched: 5. Per germline, CDR1 MNHEY and CDR2 SVGAGI. The CDR3 sequence: CASSLTSGRVDTQYF. CDR3 coding DNA: TGTGCCAGCAGCTTGACTAGCGGGAGGGTGGATACGCAGTATTTT.

This chain uses TRBV3-1 with TRBJ2-1; D is unresolved. Germline CDR1 LGHDT, CDR2 YNNKEL (reference sequence). Trimming removed 5 bases from V and 9 bases from J, with 11 bases in between. The CDR3 runs to 12 residues. CDR3 sequence reads: CASSARGSEQFF. CDR3 DNA sequence: TGTGCCAGCAGCGCTAGAGGAAGTGAGCAGTTCTTC.

This clonotype was counted between two and nine times. The chain carries TRBV7-9 and TRBJ2-1; a possible D gene is TRBD2 (7 bases). The CDR3 loop spans 15 amino acids. Trimming left V 1 base short and J 6 bases short, with 13 bases between. Germline lookup yields CDR1 SEHNR and CDR2 FQNEAQ (reference sequence). CDR3 in amino acids: CASSLVGGAINEQFF. The CDR3 region has the DNA TGTGCCAGCAGCTTAGTAGGGGGGGCCATCAATGAGCAGTTCTTC.

This clonotype has more than one count but fewer than ten. The J gene is TRBJ1-5, the V gene TRBV4-3; TRBD1 agrees at 9 bases. The ends lost 3 bases at V and 1 base at J; junction bases unmatched: 1. The CDR3 has 15 residues. In germline, CDR1 is LGHNA, CDR2 YSLEER. The CDR3 reads CASSHDRGSNQPQHF. As DNA, the CDR3 is TGCGCCAGCAGCCATGACAGGGGGAGCAATCAGCCCCAGCATTTT.

This chain connects TRBV4-1 to TRBJ1-1; the D gene is possibly TRBD1 (5 bases). The germline gives CDR1 MGHRA, CDR2 YSYEKL. V lost 1 base and J 4 bases, leaving 13 bases between the germline ends. The CDR3 sequence is 15 residues long. CDR3 in amino acids: CASSQGPAQGTEAFF. In nucleotides, the CDR3 is TGCGCCAGCAGCCAAGGTCCGGCCCAGGGCACTGAAGCTTTCTTT.

This chain's CDR3 is CASSPGTSGLTYEQYF. CDR3 DNA sequence: TGTGCCAGCAGTCCGGGTACTAGCGGGCTCACCTACGAGCAGTACTTC. The J gene is TRBJ2-7, the V gene TRBV6-2 or TRBV6-3; 9 positions match TRBD2. The V segment lost 5 bases and the J segment 2 bases; nucleotides outside the gene matches: 10. The CDR3 consists of 16 residues. Germline V gives CDR1 MNHEY, CDR2 SVGEGT.

V gene TRBV6-8 combines with J gene TRBJ1-1; D remains ambiguous. Trimming took 0 bases from V and 14 from J, leaving 16 bases between them. CDR1 MNHGY and CDR2 SAAAGT come from the germline V gene. The CDR3 contains 13 residues. This CDR3 reads CASSYSVRSLGFF. The CDR3 region has the DNA TGTGCCAGCAGTTACTCGGTCCGGTCCTTGGGGTTCTTT.

This clonotype was seen a few times. The chain uses TRBV7-9 and TRBJ2-2; 7 positions agree with TRBD1. This CDR3 region has 16 residues. Germline V lookup: CDR1 SEHNR, CDR2 FQNEAQ (reference sequence). The junction had 7 bases not matched to a gene; V was cut back by 3 bases and J by 3 bases. CDR3 bases: TGTGCCAGCAGCTTTGGACAGGTCTTGGACACCGGGGAGCTGTTTTTT. Protein: CASSFGQVLDTGELFF.

This CDR3 is CASSLTVDNEQFF. As DNA, the CDR3 is TGTGCCAGCAGCTTAACTGTCGACAATGAGCAGTTCTTC. The rearrangement joins TRBV7-7 to TRBJ2-1; D call uncertain. The CDR3 extends over 13 amino acids. Trimming took off 2 bases at V and 5 bases at J, with 7 bases between the two ends. In germline, CDR1 is SSHAT, CDR2 FNYEAQ (reference sequence).

The chain carries TRBV7-4 and TRBJ1-2, with a possible D match to TRBD1 (6 bases). This CDR3 contains 13 residues. The germline gives CDR1 SGHVT, CDR2 SQSDAQ. V dropped 1 base and J dropped 6 bases, with 9 bases sitting between them. The DNA of the CDR3 is TGTGCCAGCAGCTTAGGACAGGTTAATGGCTACACCTTC. It codes for CASSLGQVNGYTF.

The gene calls are TRBV20-1 and TRBJ2-1; 8 bases line up with TRBD2. The V segment lost 3 bases and the J segment 9 bases; nucleotides outside the gene matches: 16. Germline-derived CDR1 and CDR2 are DFQATT and SNEGSKA (reference sequence). CDR3 length: 16 amino acids. CDR3 residues: CSASHGGPGGGLEQFF. CDR3 DNA: TGCAGTGCTAGTCATGGGGGCCCGGGAGGGGGGCTTGAGCAGTTCTTC.

The chain employs TRBV7-8 and TRBJ2-4; D unclear. V was clipped by 5 bases and J by 0 bases, with 11 bases between them. This CDR3 is 15 amino acids long. Germline V gene data show CDR1 as SGHVS and CDR2 as FQNEAQ. CDR3 sequence: CASSMTVLAKNIQYF. The DNA of the CDR3 is TGTGCCAGCAGCATGACGGTTCTAGCCAAAAACATTCAGTACTTC.

The chain combines TRBV7-2 with TRBJ2-5; 7 bases match TRBD1. Germline CDR1 and CDR2: SGHTA and FQGNSA. Trimming took 2 bases from V and 1 from J; bases not matched to a gene: 4. The CDR3 loop spans 15 amino acids. Written as DNA, the CDR3 is TGTGCCAGCAGCTTAATGGGACAGTTCCAAGAGACCCAGTACTTC. It codes for CASSLMGQFQETQYF.

The chain joins TRBV4-2 to TRBJ2-5, with 9 bases lining up with TRBD2. The germline V gene has CDR1 LGHNA and CDR2 YNFKEQ. V shed 4 bases, J shed 4 bases, and the junction held 10 bases outside the gene matches. The CDR3 length is 16 residues. The CDR3 region is CASSRIGAGGTETQYF. CDR3 coding DNA: TGTGCCAGCAGCCGAATCGGGGCGGGAGGGACAGAGACCCAGTACTTC.

This chain links TRBV7-2 with TRBJ1-6; TRBD1 might be the D (5 bases). The CDR3 is 15 residues long. Trimming removed 3 bases from V and 4 bases from J, with 10 bases in between. CDR1 and CDR2 from the germline V gene are SGHTA and FQGNSA. The CDR3 DNA reads TGTGCCAGCAGCTTGTCTGGGGCTTATAATTCACCCCTCCACTTT. Its protein product is CASSLSGAYNSPLHF.

The gene calls are TRBV20-1 and TRBJ2-7; a possible D gene is TRBD1 (6 bases). The length of the CDR3 is 15 residues. Germline loops: CDR1 DFQATT, CDR2 SNEGSKA (reference sequence). V shed 0 bases and J shed 2 bases, with 14 bases lying between them. The CDR3 loop is CSARDQAGDTYEQYF. The CDR3 DNA sequence: TGCAGTGCTAGAGATCAGGCAGGGGATACCTACGAGCAGTACTTC.

The V and J genes are TRBV6-6 and TRBJ2-1, with D perhaps TRBD2 (6 bases). The germline V gene has CDR1 MNHNY and CDR2 SVGAGI (reference sequence). Deletions cut 6 bases from V and 5 bases from J, with 11 bases between. This CDR3 region has 13 residues. The CDR3 DNA reads TGTGCCAGCAGACCCCTAGCGAACAATGAGCAGTTCTTC. Amino acids: CASRPLANNEQFF.

This clonotype has a handful of counts. The rearrangement uses TRBV7-8 and TRBJ2-1; no clear D. The length of the CDR3 is 16 residues. V gave up 5 bases and J gave up 10 bases, with 24 bases separating them. CDR1 is SGHVS, CDR2 FQNEAQ, per germline. Here the CDR3 DNA reads TGTGCCAGCAGCCCCCTGCTGGGTCGAGTCGCAATGGAGCAGTTCTTC. Translation gives CASSPLLGRVAMEQFF.

This clonotype is a singleton in its sample. The chain recombines TRBV2 with TRBJ2-5, with D unresolved. The CDR3 has 13 amino acids. CDR1 is SNHLY and CDR2 is FYNNEI in the germline V gene. Trimming stripped 3 bases from V and 7 bases from J, with 12 bases between. Here the CDR3 DNA reads TGTGCCAGCAGTGATGGCGGTATGAGGACCCAGTACTTC. Translated, it gives CASSDGGMRTQYF.

CDR3 DNA sequence: TGTGCCAGCAGCTTAGACCAGGGGTACTACGAGCAGTACTTC. It encodes CASSLDQGYYEQYF. This sequence joins TRBV11-2 and TRBJ2-7; D may be TRBD1 (6 bases). This CDR3 has 14 residues. Germline CDR1 reads SGHAT; CDR2 reads FQNNGV. V lost 0 bases, J lost 3 bases, and 9 bases lay in between.

V and J are TRBV7-2 and TRBJ2-2; possibly TRBD1 for D (5 bases). Germline CDR1 and CDR2: SGHTA and FQGNSA. The V gene lost 2 bases and the J gene lost 2 bases, with 12 bases spanning the gap. The CDR3 length is 16 residues. The CDR3, as DNA: TGTGCCAGCAGCTTAAGGGGCCCTCCCAACACCGGGGAGCTGTTTTTT. This sequence encodes CASSLRGPPNTGELFF.

This clonotype was picked up one time. The chain recombines TRBV15 with TRBJ2-1, with 11 bases identical to TRBD2. Germline CDR1 reads LNHNV; CDR2 reads YYDKDF (reference sequence). V was pared by 6 bases and J by 10 bases, with 5 bases of the junction left unmatched. CDR3 size: 13 residues. This CDR3 reads CATRGTSGGEQFF. The CDR3 nucleotides read TGTGCCACCAGGGGAACTAGCGGGGGCGAGCAGTTCTTC.

This chain uses TRBV7-2 with TRBJ2-2, with 9 positions matching TRBD1. V lost 3 bases and J lost 4; bases outside the gene matches: 9. CDR3 length: 17 residues. Germline CDR1 and CDR2: SGHTA and FQGNSA. The CDR3 DNA reads as TGTGCCAGCAGCTTTCTATCCGGGACAGGGCCCACCGGGGAGCTGTTTTTT. Protein sequence: CASSFLSGTGPTGELFF.

This clonotype was counted only a few times. This rearrangement joins TRBV12-3 or TRBV12-4 to TRBJ1-2; no definite D call. The V and J ends lost 4 bases and 5 bases respectively, with 20 bases between them. There are 16 residues in the CDR3. CDR3: CASSSPGGLKLYGYTF. The CDR3 DNA reads TGTGCCAGCAGTTCCCCCGGAGGGCTAAAGCTGTATGGCTACACCTTC.

The chain links TRBV7-9 to TRBJ2-3, with D tentatively TRBD2 (6 bases). Germline V gives CDR1 SEHNR, CDR2 FQNEAQ (reference sequence). The CDR3 is 13 amino acids. Trimming took off 6 bases at V and 2 bases at J, with 9 bases between the two ends. In DNA form, the CDR3 reads TGTGCCAGCAGGATGGACTACACAGATACGCAGTATTTT. Its translation is CASRMDYTDTQYF.